This T cell receptor beta chain came from a study of blood T cell repertoires in COVID-19. The germline V gene encodes CDR1 GTSNPN and CDR2 SVGIG (reference sequence). J lost 9 bases, V lost 5 bases, and 7 bases had no gene match. CDR3 length equals 13 residues. Original analysis: For nucleated cells, counts were estimated from reference gene primer amplification. Libraries were prepared by immunoSEQ multiplex PCR; TCRdb keeps only in-frame clonotypes and omits some of them. V, J and clone size derive from that table, while D and trimming were established from the DNA sequence. The sample includes some 140,000 clones, roughly 84% of them seen just once.

Sequencing was done on a sample of peripheral blood. The rearrangement links TRBV30 to TRBJ1-6; 7 bases align to TRBD1. This receptor was obtained from a man in his 60s with acute or convalescent COVID-19. The CDR3 sequence: CAWLSDRLSPLHF. The CDR3 DNA reads as TGTGCCTGGTTATCGGACAGGCTTTCACCCCTCCACTTT.